This TCR beta chain was obtained from a study of Graves' ophthalmopathy and Graves' hyperthyroidism. This CDR3 spans 16 amino acids. The V gene end was trimmed by 5 bases and the J gene end by 5 bases; junction bases not matched to a gene: 6. Per the germline V gene, CDR1 is SGHTA and CDR2 is FQGNSA. This clonotype was seen repeatedly, ten times or more. RNA transcripts served as template for amplifying TCR beta CDR3 sequences. Second-round multiplex PCR followed a first-round RT-PCR using HTBI primers. TCRdb analysed the multiplex PCR reads with MiXCR anew, one entry per CDR3 protein. This table holds fewer than 350,000 distinct CDR3 sequences, roughly 16% found once.

The sequence came from an adult man with Graves' ophthalmopathy. Sequencing was performed on peripheral blood. This sequence joins TRBV7-2 and TRBJ2-5; 15 bases align to TRBD2. CDR3 coding DNA: TGTGCCAGCAGCCAAGGACTAGCGGGGGGGCATGAGACCCAGTACTTC. Translated: CASSQGLAGGHETQYF.